This T cell receptor beta chain was identified during a study of cytomegalovirus exposure and HLA in healthy donors. General observations from the study: Prior analysis indicated that the majority of TCR beta V segments exhibited productivity approximately 87% or approximately 30% of the time. CMV serostatus was the sole immune exposure information available.

Note on this clone: What it binds is unknown.

The CDR3 spans 15 residues. The V gene lost 3 bases and the J gene lost 7 bases, with 18 bases spanning the gap. Germline loops: CDR1 KGHSH, CDR2 LQKENI. The PCR ran on 60 Vbeta and 13 Jbeta primers. The method was immunoSEQ multiplex PCR; TCRdb's version includes in-frame clones alone and lacks a portion of them. The profile shows about 140,000 clones, around 79% of them singletons. The origin of this receptor is a female donor in good health and CMV-seronegative. The V gene is TRBV18, the J gene TRBJ1-1; D call uncertain. Sequencing input: PBMCs. CDR3 coding DNA: TGTGCCAGCTCACCGCACCCAGGACTTGCAGGTGAAGCTTTCTTT. Protein sequence: CASSPHPGLAGEAFF.